This T cell receptor (beta chain) comes out of a study of blood T cell repertoires in COVID-19. Authors' data handling: Reference gene primer amplification gave estimated nucleated cell counts. The assay was immunoSEQ multiplex PCR, and TCRdb's table has in-frame clones only and misses some. V, J and clone size are those of that table, while D and trimming were read from the DNA. This table holds around 260,000 clones, about 80% found once. Seattle's cohort entered during active infection and was followed longitudinally. CDR1 and CDR2 (germline): SGHDN, FVKESK. V lost 3 bases and J lost 5; bases outside the gene matches: 5. The length of the CDR3 is 14 residues.

The chain employs TRBV14 and TRBJ1-2; 8 nucleotides line up with TRBD1. This sequence was found in a person aged 65 to 85 with COVID-19, enrolled during active disease. Input material: peripheral blood. CDR3 in DNA: TGTGCCAGCAGCCAGCGGACAGGGAGGTATGGCTACACCTTC. Its protein is CASSQRTGRYGYTF. Supplemented by reference TRBV14 and TRBJ1-2, the full variable domain reads EAGVTQFPSHSVIEKGQTVTLRCDPISGHDNLYWYRRVMGKEIKFLLHFVKESKQDESGMPNNRFLAERTGGTYSTLKVQPAELEDSGVYFCASSQRTGRYGYTFGSGTRLTVV.